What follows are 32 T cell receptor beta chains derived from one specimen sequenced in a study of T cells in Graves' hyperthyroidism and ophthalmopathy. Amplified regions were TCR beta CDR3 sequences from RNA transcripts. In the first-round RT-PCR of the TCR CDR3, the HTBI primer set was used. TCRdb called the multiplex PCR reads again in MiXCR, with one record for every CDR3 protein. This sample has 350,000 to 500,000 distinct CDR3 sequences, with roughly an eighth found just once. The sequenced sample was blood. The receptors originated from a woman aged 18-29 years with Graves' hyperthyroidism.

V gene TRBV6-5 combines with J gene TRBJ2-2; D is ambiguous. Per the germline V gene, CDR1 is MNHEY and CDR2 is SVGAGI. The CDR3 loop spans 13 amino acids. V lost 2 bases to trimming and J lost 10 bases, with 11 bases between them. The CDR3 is CASSYPGLQELFF. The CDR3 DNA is TGTGCCAGCAGTTACCCGGGCCTCCAGGAGCTGTTTTTT.

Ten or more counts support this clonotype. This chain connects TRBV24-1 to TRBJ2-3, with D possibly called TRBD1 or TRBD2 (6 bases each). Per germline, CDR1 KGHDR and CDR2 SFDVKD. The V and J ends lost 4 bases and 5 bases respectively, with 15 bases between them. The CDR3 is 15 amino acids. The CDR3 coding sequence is TGTGCCACCAGTGACCCGGAGGGGGTAAGAGATACGCAGTATTTT. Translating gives CATSDPEGVRDTQYF.

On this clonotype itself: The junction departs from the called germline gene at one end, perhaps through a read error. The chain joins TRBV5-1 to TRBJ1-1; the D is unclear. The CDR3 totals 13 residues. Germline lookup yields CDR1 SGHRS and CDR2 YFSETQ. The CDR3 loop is CASSLEQNTEALF. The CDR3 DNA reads TGCGCCAGCAGCTTAGAGCAAAACACTGAAGCTCTCTTT.

The CDR3 loop is CASSPRVSVWEQYF. The CDR3 nucleotides are TGCGCCAGCAGCCCCCGGGTCTCCGTTTGGGAGCAGTACTTC. The chain recombines TRBV4-3 with TRBJ2-7, with D unresolved. Germline-derived CDR1 and CDR2 are LGHNA and YSLEER. V lost 4 bases to trimming and J lost 7 bases, with 17 bases between them. This CDR3 spans 14 amino acids.

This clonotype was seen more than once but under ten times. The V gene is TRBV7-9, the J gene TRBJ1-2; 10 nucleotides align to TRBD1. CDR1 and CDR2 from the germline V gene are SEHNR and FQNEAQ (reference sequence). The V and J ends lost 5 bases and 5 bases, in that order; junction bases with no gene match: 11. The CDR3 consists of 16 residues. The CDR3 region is CASSRGRQGAEYGYTF. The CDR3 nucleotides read TGTGCCAGCAGCCGGGGGAGACAGGGGGCAGAATATGGCTACACCTTC.

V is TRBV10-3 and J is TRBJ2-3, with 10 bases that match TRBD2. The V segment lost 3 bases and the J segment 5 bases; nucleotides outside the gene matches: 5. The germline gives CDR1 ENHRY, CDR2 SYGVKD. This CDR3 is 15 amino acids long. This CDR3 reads CAISDQREGRDTQYF. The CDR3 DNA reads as TGTGCCATCAGTGATCAGCGGGAGGGCCGAGATACGCAGTATTTT.

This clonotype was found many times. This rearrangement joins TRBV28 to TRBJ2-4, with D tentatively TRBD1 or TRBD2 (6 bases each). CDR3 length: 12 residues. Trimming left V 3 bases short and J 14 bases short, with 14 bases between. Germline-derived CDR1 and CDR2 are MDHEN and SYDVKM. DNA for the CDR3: TGTGCCAGCAGTTTGACGAGGGGGGCGGAGTACTTC. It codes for CASSLTRGAEYF.

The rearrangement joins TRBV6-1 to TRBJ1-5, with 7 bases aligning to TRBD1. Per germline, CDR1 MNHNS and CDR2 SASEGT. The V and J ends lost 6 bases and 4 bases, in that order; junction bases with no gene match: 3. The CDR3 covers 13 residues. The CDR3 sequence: CASRRDRNQPQHF. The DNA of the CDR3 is TGTGCCAGCAGAAGGGACAGAAATCAGCCCCAGCATTTT.

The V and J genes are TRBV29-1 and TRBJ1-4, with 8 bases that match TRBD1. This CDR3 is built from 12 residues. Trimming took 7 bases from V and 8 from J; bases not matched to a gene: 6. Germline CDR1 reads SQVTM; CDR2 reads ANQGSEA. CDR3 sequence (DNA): TGCAGCGCTAGGACAGGGCAGGAAAAACTGTTTTTT. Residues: CSARTGQEKLFF.

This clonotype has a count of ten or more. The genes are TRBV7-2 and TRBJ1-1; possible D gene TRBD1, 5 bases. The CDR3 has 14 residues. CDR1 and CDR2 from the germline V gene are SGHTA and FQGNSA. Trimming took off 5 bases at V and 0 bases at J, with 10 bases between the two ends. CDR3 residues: CASSQETVNTEAFF. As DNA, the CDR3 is TGTGCCAGCAGCCAAGAGACAGTGAACACTGAAGCTTTCTTT.

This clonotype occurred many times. CDR3 amino acids: CASSSGLAGVRGELFF. The CDR3, as DNA: TGTGCCAGCAGTTCCGGACTAGCGGGAGTAAGAGGGGAGCTGTTTTTT. The chain employs TRBV6-5 and TRBJ2-2, with TRBD2 matching over 13 bases. J was trimmed by 8 bases and V by 4 bases; bases with no gene match: 7. The CDR3 totals 16 residues. Germline assignment: CDR1 MNHEY and CDR2 SVGAGI.

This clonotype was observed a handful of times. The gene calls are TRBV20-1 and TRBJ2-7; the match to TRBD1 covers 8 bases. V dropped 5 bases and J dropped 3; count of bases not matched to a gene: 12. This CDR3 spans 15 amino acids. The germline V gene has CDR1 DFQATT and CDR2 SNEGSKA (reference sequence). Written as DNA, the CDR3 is TGCAGTGCTTTCTTCGACAGGGGACCCCTCTACGAGCAGTACTTC. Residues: CSAFFDRGPLYEQYF.

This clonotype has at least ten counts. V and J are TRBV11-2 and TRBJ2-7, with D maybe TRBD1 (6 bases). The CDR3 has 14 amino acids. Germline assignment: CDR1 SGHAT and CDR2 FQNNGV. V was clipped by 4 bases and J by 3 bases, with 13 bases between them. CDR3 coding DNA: TGTGCCAGCAGCTCCCGCAGGGACAACTACGAGCAGTACTTC. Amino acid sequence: CASSSRRDNYEQYF.

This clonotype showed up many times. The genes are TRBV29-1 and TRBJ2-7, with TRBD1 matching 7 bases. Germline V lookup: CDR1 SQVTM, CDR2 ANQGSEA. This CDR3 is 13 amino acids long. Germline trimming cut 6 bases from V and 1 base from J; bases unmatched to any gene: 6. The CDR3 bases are TGCAGCGTGGCTGCGACAGGGTCCTACGAGCAGTACTTC. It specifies CSVAATGSYEQYF.

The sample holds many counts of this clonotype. The CDR3 protein is CAWSVDRGLYEQYF. The CDR3 nucleotides read TGTGCCTGGAGTGTAGACAGGGGGCTCTACGAGCAGTACTTC. The V call is TRBV30, the J call TRBJ2-7; 10 nucleotides align to TRBD1. Germline V gene sequence: CDR1 GTSNPN, CDR2 SVGIG (reference sequence). The CDR3 has 14 amino acids. V dropped 0 bases and J dropped 3; count of bases not matched to a gene: 2.

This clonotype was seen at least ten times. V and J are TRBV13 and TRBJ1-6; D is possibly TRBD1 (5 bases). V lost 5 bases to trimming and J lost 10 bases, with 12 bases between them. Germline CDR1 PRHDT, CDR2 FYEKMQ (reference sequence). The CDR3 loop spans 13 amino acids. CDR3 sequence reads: CASSASGDSPLHF. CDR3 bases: TGTGCCAGCAGCGCCTCGGGGGACTCACCCCTCCACTTT. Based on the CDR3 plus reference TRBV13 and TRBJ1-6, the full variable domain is AAGVIQSPRHLIKEKRETATLKCYPIPRHDTVYWYQQGPGQDPQFLISFYEKMQSDKGSIPDRFSAQQFSDYHSELNMSSLELGDSALYFCASSASGDSPLHFGNGTRLTVT.

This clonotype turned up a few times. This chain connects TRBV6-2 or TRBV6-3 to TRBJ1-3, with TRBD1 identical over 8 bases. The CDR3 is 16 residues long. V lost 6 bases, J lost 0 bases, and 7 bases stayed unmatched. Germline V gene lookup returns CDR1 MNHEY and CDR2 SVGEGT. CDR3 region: CASRRQGANSGNTIYF. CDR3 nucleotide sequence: TGTGCCAGCAGACGCCAGGGGGCCAACTCTGGAAACACCATATATTTT.

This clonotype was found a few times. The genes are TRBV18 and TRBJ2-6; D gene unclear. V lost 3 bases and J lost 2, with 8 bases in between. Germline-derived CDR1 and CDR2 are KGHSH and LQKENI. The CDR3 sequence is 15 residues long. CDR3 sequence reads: CASSPDLAGANVLTF. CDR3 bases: TGTGCCAGCTCACCCGACTTGGCTGGGGCCAACGTCCTGACTTTC.

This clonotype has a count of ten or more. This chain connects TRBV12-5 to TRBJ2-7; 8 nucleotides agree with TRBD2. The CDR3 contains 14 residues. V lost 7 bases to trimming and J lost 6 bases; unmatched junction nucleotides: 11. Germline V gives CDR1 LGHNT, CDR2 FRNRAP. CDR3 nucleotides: TGTGCTAGTGAACGGGAGGGAACACTTAGCGAGCAGTACTTC. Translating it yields CASEREGTLSEQYF.

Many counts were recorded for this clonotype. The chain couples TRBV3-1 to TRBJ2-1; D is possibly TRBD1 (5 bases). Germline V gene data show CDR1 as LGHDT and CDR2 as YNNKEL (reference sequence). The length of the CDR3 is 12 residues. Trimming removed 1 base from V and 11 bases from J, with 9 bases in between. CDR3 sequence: CASSQGGEKQFF. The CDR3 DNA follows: TGTGCCAGCAGCCAAGGGGGCGAGAAGCAGTTCTTC.

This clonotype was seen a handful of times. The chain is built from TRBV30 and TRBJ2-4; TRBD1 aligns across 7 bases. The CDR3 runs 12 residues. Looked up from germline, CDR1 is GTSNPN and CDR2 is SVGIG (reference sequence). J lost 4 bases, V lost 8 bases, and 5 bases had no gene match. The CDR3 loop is CAVSRGKNIQYF. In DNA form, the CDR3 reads TGTGCCGTCTCCAGGGGGAAAAACATTCAGTACTTC. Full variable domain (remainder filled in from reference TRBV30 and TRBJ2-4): SQTIHQWPATLVQPVGSPLSLECTVEGTSNPNLYWYRQAAGRGLQLLFYSVGIGQISSEVPQNLSASRPQDRQFILSSKKLLLSDSGFYLCAVSRGKNIQYFGAGTRLSVL.

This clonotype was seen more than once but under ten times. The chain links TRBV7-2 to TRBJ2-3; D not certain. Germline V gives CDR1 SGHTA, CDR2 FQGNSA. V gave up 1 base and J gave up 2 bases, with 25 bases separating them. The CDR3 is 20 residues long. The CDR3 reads CASSLGIVGFSTTLTDTQYF. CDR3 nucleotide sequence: TGTGCCAGCAGCTTAGGTATTGTTGGTTTTTCAACGACCCTCACAGATACGCAGTATTTT.

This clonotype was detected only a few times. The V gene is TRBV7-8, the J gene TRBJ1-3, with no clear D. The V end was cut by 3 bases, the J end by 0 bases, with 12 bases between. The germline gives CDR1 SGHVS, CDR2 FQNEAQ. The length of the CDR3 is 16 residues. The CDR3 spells CASSFLSFPSGNTIYF. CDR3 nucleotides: TGTGCCAGCAGCTTCCTTAGCTTTCCCTCTGGAAACACCATATATTTT.

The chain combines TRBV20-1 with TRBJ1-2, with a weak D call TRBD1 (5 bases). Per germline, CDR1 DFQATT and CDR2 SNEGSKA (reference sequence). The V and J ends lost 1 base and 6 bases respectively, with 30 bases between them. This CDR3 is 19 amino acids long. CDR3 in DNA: TGCAGTGCTAGAGTGGTTCCTGGGCAGGGAGAAATTCAGGCGGATGGCTACACCTTC. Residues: CSARVVPGQGEIQADGYTF.

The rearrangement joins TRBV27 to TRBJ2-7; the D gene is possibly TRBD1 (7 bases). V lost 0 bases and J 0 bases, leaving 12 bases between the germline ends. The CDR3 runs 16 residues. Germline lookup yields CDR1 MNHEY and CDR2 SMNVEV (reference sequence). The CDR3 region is CASSLSGGQLSYEQYF. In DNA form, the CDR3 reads TGTGCCAGCAGTTTATCGGGGGGACAGCTCTCCTACGAGCAGTACTTC.

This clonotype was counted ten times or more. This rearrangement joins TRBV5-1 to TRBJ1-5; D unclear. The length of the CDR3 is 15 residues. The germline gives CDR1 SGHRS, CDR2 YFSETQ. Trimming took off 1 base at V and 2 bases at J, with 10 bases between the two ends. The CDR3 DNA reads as TGCGCCAGCAGCTTGATGTCGGCGGGCAATCAGCCCCAGCATTTT. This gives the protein CASSLMSAGNQPQHF.

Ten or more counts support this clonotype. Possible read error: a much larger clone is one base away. The CDR3 DNA is TGTGCCGGCAGCTTAGATCTCGGGCTACGCGAAAAACTGTTTTTT. Amino acids: CAGSLDLGLREKLFF. This rearrangement joins TRBV7-2 to TRBJ1-4; no reliable D call. In germline, CDR1 is SGHTA, CDR2 FQGNSA. The CDR3 covers 15 residues. The variable domain in full, completed from reference TRBV7-2 and TRBJ1-4, reads GAGVSQSPSNKVTEKGKDVELRCDPISGHTALYWYRQSLGQGLEFLIYFQGNSAPDKSGLPSDRFSAERTGGSVSTLTIQRTQQEDSAVYLCAGSLDLGLREKLFFGSGTQLSVL.

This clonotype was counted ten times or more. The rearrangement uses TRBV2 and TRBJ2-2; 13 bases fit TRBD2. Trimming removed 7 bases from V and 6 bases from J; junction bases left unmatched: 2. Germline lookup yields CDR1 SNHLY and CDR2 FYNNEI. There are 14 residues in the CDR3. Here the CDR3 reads CASTGLAGAGELFF. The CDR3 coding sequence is TGTGCCAGCACTGGACTAGCGGGAGCCGGGGAGCTGTTTTTT.

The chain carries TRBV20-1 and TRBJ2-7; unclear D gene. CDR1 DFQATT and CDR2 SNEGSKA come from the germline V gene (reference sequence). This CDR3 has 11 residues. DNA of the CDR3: TGCAGCGTTGACCTGGGAAGCGAGCAGTACTTC. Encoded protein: CSVDLGSEQYF.

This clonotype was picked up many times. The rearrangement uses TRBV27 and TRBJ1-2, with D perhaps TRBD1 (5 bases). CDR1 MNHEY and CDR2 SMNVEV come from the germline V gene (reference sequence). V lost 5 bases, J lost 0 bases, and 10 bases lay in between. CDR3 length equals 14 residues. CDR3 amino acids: CASSDSYPNYGYTF. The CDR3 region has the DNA TGTGCCAGCAGTGACAGTTACCCTAACTATGGCTACACCTTC.

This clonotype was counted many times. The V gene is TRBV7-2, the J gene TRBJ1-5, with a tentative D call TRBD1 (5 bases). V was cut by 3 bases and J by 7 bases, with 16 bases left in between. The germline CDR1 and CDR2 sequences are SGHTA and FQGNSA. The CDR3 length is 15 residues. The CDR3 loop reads CASSFGTRLGQPQHF. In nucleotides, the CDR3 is TGTGCCAGCAGCTTCGGGACGCGCCTTGGGCAGCCCCAGCATTTT.

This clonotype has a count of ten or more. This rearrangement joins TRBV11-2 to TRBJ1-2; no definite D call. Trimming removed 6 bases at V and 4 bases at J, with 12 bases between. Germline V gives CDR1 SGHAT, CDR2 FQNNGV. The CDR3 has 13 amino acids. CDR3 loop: CASSPGSSYGYTF. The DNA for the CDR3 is TGTGCCAGCAGTCCGGGGAGCAGCTATGGCTACACCTTC.